This T cell receptor beta chain was sequenced in a study of vaccination and CD4 T cells after COVID-19. Cultured CD4+ T cells had their DNA profiled by the Oncomine TCR Beta short-read assay. TCRdb reprocessed the PCR reads with MiXCR, giving one entry per CDR3 protein. The table shows 10,000 to 15,000 distinct CDR3 sequences, with 74% occurring only once. As concerns this clonotype: Its antigen is unknown.

Noted treatment: roughly 10-day PBMC culture with coronavirus spike peptide pools or control peptides (ViraFEST assay). From the approximately eleven-day cultures, CD4+ T cells were isolated by negative selection. Germline values: CDR1 SEHNR, CDR2 FQNEAQ (reference sequence). The V gene lost 1 base and the J gene lost 7 bases, with 11 bases spanning the gap. The CDR3 spans 14 residues. The chain links TRBV7-9 to TRBJ2-1; either TRBD1 or TRBD2 may fit D (6 bases each). The sequence was obtained from a human donor who received a COVID-19 vaccine. Sequences were derived from CD4+ T cells from blood, cultured in vitro, sampled after SARS-CoV-2 vaccination. CDR3 DNA sequence: TGTGCCAGCAGCTTAGGGGGGGCCGTAAATGAGCAGTTCTTC. It is translated as CASSLGGAVNEQFF.